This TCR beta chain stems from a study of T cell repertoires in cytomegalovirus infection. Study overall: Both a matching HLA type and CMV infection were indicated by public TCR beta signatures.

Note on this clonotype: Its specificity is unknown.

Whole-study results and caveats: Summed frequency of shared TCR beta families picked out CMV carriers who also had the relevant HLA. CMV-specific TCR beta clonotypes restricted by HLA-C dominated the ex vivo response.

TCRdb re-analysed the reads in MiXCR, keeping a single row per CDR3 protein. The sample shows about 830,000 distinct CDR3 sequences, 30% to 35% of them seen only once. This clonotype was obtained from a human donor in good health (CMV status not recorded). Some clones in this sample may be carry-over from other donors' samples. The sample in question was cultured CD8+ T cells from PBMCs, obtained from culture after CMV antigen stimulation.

The CDR3 nucleotides read TGCAGTGCCAAACATGGGGACAGGCTTTATTTCAATGAGCAGTTCTTC. It yields the protein CSAKHGDRLYFNEQFF. The rearrangement joins TRBV20-1 to TRBJ2-1, with 8 bases identical to TRBD1. V shed 6 bases and J 6 bases; nucleotides not matched to a gene: 16. Germline CDR1 and CDR2: DFQATT and SNEGSKA (reference sequence). The CDR3 is made up of 16 amino acids.